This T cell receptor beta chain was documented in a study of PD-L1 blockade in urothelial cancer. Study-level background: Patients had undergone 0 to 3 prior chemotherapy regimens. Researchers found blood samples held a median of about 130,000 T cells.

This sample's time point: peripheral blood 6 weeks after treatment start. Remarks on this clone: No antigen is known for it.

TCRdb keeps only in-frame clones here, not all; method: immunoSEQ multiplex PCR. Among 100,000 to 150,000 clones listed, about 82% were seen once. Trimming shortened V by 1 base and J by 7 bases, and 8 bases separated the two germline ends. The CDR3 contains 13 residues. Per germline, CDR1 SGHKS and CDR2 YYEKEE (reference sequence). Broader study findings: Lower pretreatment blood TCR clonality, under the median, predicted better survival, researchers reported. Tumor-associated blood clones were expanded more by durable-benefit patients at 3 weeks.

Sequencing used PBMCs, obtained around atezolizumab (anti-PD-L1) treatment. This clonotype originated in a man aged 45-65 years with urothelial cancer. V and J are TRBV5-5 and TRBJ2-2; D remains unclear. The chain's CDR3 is CASSLQLVGELFF. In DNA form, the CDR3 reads TGTGCCAGCAGCTTGCAACTCGTCGGGGAGCTGTTTTTT.